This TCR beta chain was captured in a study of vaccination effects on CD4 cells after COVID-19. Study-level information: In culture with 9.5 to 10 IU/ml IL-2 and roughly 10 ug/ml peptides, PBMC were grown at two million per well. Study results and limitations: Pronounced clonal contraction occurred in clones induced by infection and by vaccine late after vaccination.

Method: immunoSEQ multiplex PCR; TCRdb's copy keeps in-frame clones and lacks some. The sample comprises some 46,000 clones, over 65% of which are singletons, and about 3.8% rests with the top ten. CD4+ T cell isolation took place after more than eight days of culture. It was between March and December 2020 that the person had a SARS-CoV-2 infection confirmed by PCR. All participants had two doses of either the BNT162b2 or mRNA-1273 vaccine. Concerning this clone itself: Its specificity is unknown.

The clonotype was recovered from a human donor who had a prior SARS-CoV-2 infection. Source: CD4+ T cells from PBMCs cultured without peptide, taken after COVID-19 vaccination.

The CDR3 loop is CASSLAAMDNTGELFF. The DNA of the CDR3 is TGCGCCAGCAGCTTGGCAGCTATGGACAACACCGGGGAGCTGTTTTTT. The chain carries TRBV5-1 and TRBJ2-2; D ambiguous. V lost 0 bases to trimming and J lost 2 bases, with 11 bases between them. CDR3 length: 16 residues. Germline lookup yields CDR1 SGHRS and CDR2 YFSETQ. The variable domain in full, with the rest retrieved from reference TRBV5-1 and TRBJ2-2, is KAGVTQTPRYLIKTRGQQVTLSCSPISGHRSVSWYQQTPGQGLQFLFEYFSETQRNKGNFPGRFSGRQFSNSRSEMNVSTLELGDSALYLCASSLAAMDNTGELFFGEGSRLTVL.